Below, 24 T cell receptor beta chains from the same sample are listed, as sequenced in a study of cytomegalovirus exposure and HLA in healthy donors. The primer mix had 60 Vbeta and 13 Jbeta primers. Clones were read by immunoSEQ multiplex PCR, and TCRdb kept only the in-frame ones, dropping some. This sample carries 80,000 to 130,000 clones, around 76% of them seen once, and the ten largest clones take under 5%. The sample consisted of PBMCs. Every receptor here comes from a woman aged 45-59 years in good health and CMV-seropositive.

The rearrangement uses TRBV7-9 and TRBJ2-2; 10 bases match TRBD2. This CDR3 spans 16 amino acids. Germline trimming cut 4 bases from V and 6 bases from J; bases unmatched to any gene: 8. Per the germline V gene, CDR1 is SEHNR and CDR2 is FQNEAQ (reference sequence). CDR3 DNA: TGTGCCAGCAGCTCAAGAGCGGGAGGGGGTCCCGGGGAGCTGTTTTTT. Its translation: CASSSRAGGGPGELFF.

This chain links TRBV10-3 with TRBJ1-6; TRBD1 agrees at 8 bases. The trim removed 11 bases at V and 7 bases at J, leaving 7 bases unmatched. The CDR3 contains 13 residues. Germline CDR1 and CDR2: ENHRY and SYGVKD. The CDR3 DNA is TGTGCCGCCAAACAGGGGGTGAATTCACCCCTCCACTTT. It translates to CAAKQGVNSPLHF.

CDR3 sequence: CASSPDSNPTDTQYF. The CDR3 coding sequence is TGCGCCAGCAGTCCCGACTCCAATCCCACAGATACGCAGTATTTT. This chain connects TRBV5-1 to TRBJ2-3, with unresolved D. Trimming removed 5 bases from V and 2 bases from J, with 15 bases in between. The CDR3 consists of 15 residues. CDR1 and CDR2 from the germline V gene are SGHRS and YFSETQ.

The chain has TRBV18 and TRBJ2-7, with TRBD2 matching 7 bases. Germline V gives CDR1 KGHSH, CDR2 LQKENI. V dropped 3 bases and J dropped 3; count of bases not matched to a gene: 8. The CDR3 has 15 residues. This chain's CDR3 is CASSPGGSLRYEQYF. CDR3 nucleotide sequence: TGTGCCAGCTCACCTGGCGGGAGCCTCCGCTACGAGCAGTACTTC.

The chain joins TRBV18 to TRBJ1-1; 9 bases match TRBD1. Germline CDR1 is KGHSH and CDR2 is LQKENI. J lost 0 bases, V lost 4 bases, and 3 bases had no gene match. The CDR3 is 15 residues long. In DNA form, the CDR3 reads TGTGCCAGCTCACAACAGGGGGCTTTGAACACTGAAGCTTTCTTT. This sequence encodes CASSQQGALNTEAFF.

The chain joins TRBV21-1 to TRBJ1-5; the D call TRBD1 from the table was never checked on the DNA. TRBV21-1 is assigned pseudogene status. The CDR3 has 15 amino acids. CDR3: CASSKPGRDCQPQHF. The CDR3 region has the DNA TGTGCCAGCAGCAAGCCCGGCAGGGATTGTCAGCCCCAGCATTTT.

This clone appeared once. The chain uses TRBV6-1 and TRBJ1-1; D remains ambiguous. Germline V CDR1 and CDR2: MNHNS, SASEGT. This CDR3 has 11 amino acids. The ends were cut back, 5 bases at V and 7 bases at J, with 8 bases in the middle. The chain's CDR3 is CASSYTGEAFF. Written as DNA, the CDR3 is TGTGCCAGCAGTTACACGGGTGAAGCTTTCTTT.

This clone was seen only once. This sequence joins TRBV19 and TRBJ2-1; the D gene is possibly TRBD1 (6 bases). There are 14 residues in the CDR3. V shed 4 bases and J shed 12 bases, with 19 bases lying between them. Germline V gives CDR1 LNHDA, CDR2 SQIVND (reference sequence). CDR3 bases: TGTGCCAGTAGTACCTCTCATGGGGGCCGGGGGCAGTTCTTC. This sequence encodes CASSTSHGGRGQFF.

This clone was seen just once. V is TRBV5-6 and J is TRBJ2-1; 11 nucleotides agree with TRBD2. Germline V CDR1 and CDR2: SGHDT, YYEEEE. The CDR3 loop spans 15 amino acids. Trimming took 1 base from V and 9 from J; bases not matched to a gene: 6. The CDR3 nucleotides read TGTGCCAGCAGCTTGCTGACTAGCGGGGTCTTTGAGCAGTTCTTC. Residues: CASSLLTSGVFEQFF.

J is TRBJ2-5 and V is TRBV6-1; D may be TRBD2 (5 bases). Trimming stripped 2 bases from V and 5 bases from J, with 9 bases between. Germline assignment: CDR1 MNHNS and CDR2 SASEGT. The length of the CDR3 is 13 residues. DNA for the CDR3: TGTGCCAGCAGTGAACGTGGCGGGGAGACCCAGTACTTC. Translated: CASSERGGETQYF.

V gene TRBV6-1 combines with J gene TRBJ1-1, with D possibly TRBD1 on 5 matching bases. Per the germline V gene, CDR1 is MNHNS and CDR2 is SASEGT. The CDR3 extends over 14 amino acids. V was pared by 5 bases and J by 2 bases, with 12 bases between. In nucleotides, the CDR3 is TGTGCCAGCAGTCCCGCGGGGCCAAACACTGAAGCTTTCTTT. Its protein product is CASSPAGPNTEAFF.

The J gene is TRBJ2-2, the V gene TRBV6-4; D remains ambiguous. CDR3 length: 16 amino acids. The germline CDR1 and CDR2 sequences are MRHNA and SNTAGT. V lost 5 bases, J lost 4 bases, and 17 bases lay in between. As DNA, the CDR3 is TGTGCCAGCAGTCCCTTTAAAACAGTAGGCACCGGGGAGCTGTTTTTT. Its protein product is CASSPFKTVGTGELFF.

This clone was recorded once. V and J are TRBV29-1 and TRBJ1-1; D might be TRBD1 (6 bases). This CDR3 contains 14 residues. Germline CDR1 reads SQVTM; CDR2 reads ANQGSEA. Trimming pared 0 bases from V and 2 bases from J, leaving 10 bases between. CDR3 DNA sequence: TGCAGCGTTGAAGAGGCACAGGGAAACACTGAAGCTTTCTTT. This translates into CSVEEAQGNTEAFF.

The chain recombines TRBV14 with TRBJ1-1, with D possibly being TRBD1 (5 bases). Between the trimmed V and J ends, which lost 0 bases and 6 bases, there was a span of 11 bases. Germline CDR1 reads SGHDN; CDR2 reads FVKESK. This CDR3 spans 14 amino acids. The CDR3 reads CASSQEWGVAEAFF. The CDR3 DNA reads TGTGCCAGCAGCCAAGAGTGGGGGGTCGCTGAAGCTTTCTTT.

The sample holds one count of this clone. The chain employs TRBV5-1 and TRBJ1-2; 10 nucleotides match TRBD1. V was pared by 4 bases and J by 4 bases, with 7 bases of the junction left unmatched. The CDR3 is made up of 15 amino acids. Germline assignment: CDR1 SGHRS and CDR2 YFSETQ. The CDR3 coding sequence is TGCGCCAGCAGCGGTGACAGGGGGCCTGGCTATGGCTACACCTTC. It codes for CASSGDRGPGYGYTF.

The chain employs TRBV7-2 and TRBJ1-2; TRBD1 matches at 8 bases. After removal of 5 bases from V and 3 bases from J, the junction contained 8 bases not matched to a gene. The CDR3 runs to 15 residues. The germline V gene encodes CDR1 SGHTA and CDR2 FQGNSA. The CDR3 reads CASSPRQGIDYGYTF. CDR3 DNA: TGTGCCAGCAGCCCGCGACAGGGGATCGACTATGGCTACACCTTC.

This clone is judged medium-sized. The CDR3 bases are TGTGCCAGCAGAACATTCGGCGGGGGGCCAGGCACCGGGGAGCTGTTTTTT. Protein: CASRTFGGGPGTGELFF. V gene TRBV5-4 combines with J gene TRBJ2-2, with 8 nucleotides matching TRBD2. V lost 5 bases, J lost 4 bases, and 13 bases stayed unmatched. CDR3 length: 17 residues. Germline V gives CDR1 SGHNT, CDR2 YYREEE (reference sequence).

The CDR3 nucleotides are TGCGCCAGTATTCCTAGGACACATCATTCCTACGAGCAGTACTTC. Its translation: CASIPRTHHSYEQYF. The rearrangement links TRBV10-1 to TRBJ2-7; TRBD1 is a possible D gene (5 bases). V lost 9 bases, J lost 1 base, and 19 bases lay in between. CDR3 length: 15 residues. Germline loops: CDR1 WNHNN, CDR2 SYGVQD (reference sequence).

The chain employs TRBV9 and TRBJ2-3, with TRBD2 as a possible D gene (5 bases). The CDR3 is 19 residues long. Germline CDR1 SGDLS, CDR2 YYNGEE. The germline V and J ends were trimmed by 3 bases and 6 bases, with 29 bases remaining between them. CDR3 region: CASSDPPTLLAAPRDTQYF. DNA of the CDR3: TGTGCCAGCAGCGACCCCCCTACTCTTCTAGCCGCTCCGAGGGATACGCAGTATTTT.

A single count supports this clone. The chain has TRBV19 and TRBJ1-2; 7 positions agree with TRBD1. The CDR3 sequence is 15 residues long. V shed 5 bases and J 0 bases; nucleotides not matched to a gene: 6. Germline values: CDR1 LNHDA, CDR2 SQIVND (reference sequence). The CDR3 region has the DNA TGTGCCAGTAGTGTTACAGGGGTTCCTAACTATGGCTACACCTTC. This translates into CASSVTGVPNYGYTF.

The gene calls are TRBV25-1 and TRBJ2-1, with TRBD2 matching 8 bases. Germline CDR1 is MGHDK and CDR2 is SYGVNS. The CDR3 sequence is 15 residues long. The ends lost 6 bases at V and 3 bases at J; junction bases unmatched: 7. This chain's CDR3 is CASSPGGSSYNEQFF. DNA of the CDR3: TGTGCCAGCAGCCCGGGGGGGAGTAGCTACAATGAGCAGTTCTTC. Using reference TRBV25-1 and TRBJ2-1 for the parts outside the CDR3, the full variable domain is EADIYQTPRYLVIGTGKKITLECSQTMGHDKMYWYQQDPGMELHLIHYSYGVNSTEKGDLSSESTVSRIRTEHFPLTLESARPSHTSQYLCASSPGGSSYNEQFFGPGTRLTVL.

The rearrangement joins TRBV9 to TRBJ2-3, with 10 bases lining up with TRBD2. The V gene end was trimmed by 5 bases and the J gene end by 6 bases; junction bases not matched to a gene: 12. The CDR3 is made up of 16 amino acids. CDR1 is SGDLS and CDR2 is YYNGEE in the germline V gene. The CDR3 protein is CASRRSPSGGLDTQYF. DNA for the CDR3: TGTGCCAGCAGGCGCAGCCCTAGCGGGGGTTTGGATACGCAGTATTTT.

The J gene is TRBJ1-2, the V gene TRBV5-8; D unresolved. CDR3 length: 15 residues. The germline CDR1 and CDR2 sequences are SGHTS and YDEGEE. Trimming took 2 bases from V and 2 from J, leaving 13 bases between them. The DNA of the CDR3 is TGTGCCAGCAGCTTAGGTCCAGGCATAAACTATGGCTACACCTTC. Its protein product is CASSLGPGINYGYTF.

CDR3 DNA: TGCAGTGCTCCCTCGGCGCAGTATTTT. Translated, it gives CSAPSAQYF. This chain connects TRBV20-1 to TRBJ2-3; unclear D gene. The CDR3 runs to 9 residues. Looked up from germline, CDR1 is DFQATT and CDR2 is SNEGSKA (reference sequence). Trimming took off 5 bases at V and 10 bases at J, with 7 bases between the two ends.